A selection of T cell receptor beta chains follows, all from one sample in a study of T cells after yellow fever vaccination. TCRdb passed the 5' RACE reads through MiXCR, listing each CDR3 protein once. This table has 300,000 to 450,000 distinct CDR3 sequences, approximately 8% appearing once. The sample in question was PBMCs, obtained approximately 40 days after the first yellow fever vaccination. These receptors originate from a young man who received the YFV17D yellow fever vaccine. CDR3s include the opening cysteine and the closing phenylalanine or tryptophan. A D gene is named only where the DNA matches it firmly. Only some rows state a clone size, as once, few, many or a class for expanded clones.

j_gene	abundance	v_gene	d_gene	len	CDR3nt	CDR3aa
TRBJ1-1	few	TRBV12-3/TRBV12-4	.	14	TGTGCCAGCAGTTTAGCGCGGACCACTACTGAAGCTTTCTTT	CASSLARTTTEAFF
TRBJ2-7	many	TRBV5-1	.	13	TGCGCCAGCAGCCCCCGAGGGAACTACGAGCAGTACTTC	CASSPRGNYEQYF
TRBJ2-2	.	TRBV6-5	.	13	TGTGCCAGCTGTTTTGAAAACACCGGGGAGCTGTTTTTT	CASCFENTGELFF
TRBJ2-3	few	TRBV4-1	TRBD2	16	TGCGCCAGCAGCCGTCTAGCGGGGGTCCGGACAGATACGCAGTATTTT	CASSRLAGVRTDTQYF
TRBJ2-3	few	TRBV11-2	.	16	TGTGCCAGCAGGGGGTATAACACATCACATGCAGATACGCAGTATTTT	CASRGYNTSHADTQYF
TRBJ1-3	.	TRBV5-4	TRBD1	17	TGTGCCAGCAGCTTAAGGGACAGGGGATCCTCTGGAAACACCATATATTTT	CASSLRDRGSSGNTIYF
TRBJ2-5	.	TRBV7-9	TRBD2	15	TGTGCCAGCAGCCTCCCGCGGGGGATGGGTGAGACCCAGTACTTC	CASSLPRGMGETQYF
TRBJ1-1	.	TRBV14	.	14	TGTGCCAGCAGGGGGAGGGGCCTGAACACTGAAGCTTTCTTT	CASRGRGLNTEAFF
TRBJ2-1	.	TRBV9	TRBD1	16	TGTGCCAGCAGCGTAAAGATGGACAGGGGATACAATGAGCAGTTCTTC	CASSVKMDRGYNEQFF
TRBJ2-3	.	TRBV5-1	.	15	TGCGCCAGCAGCCCCCGGGACGGGCTCACAGATACGCAGTATTTT	CASSPRDGLTDTQYF
TRBJ2-1	few	TRBV9	.	19	TGTGCCAGCAGCCCTCGTAGAGAGAGGGGGGCGGGAACGGGGAATGAGCAGTTCTTC	CASSPRRERGAGTGNEQFF
TRBJ2-1	many	TRBV5-6	.	14	TGTGCCAGCAGCTGGGACAACTCCTACAATGAGCAGTTCTTC	CASSWDNSYNEQFF
TRBJ2-7	few	TRBV5-6	TRBD2	15	TGTGCCAGCAGCTATCAAGCGGGGGGGCCCTACGAGCAGTACTTC	CASSYQAGGPYEQYF
TRBJ1-1	many	TRBV7-2	.	13	TGTGCCAGCAGCTTGAGGGGGGCGCAGGTAGCTTTCTTT	CASSLRGAQVAFF
TRBJ2-6	few	TRBV12-3/TRBV12-4	.	17	TGTGCCAGCAGTTTGGGGAACTGGATTTCTGGGGCCAACGTCCTGACTTTC	CASSLGNWISGANVLTF
TRBJ2-2	few	TRBV29-1	.	13	TGCAGCGTTGGGGGGGCGAACACCGGGGAGCTGTTTTTT	CSVGGANTGELFF
TRBJ1-1	few	TRBV10-3	.	14	TGTGCCATCAGCGGCGAAACAGGGTTCCCTGAAGCTTTCTTT	CAISGETGFPEAFF
TRBJ2-5	few	TRBV9	.	17	TGTGCCAGCAGTCCCCAACCGGACAGAATACTACAAGAGACCCAGTACTTC	CASSPQPDRILQETQYF
TRBJ2-5	few	TRBV7-3	TRBD1	15	TGTGCCAGCACCGTTACGAGGGGGCTATCAGAGACCCAGTACTTC	CASTVTRGLSETQYF
TRBJ2-2	.	TRBV3-1	.	14	TGTGCCAGCAGCCTAACATTCGGTGCCGGGGAGCTGTTTTTT	CASSLTFGAGELFF
TRBJ2-1	few	TRBV12-3/TRBV12-4	.	15	TGTGCCAGCAGCCCGAGGGCCAGCACCCACAATGAGCAGTTCTTC	CASSPRASTHNEQFF
TRBJ1-2	.	TRBV11-2	.	18	TGTGCCAGCAGCTTAGGGAGCACAGATTTACAGGGACTCTATGGCTACACCTTC	CASSLGSTDLQGLYGYTF
TRBJ2-3	many	TRBV29-1	.	13	TGCAGCGCCGCTACAGGATACACAGATACGCAGTATTTT	CSAATGYTDTQYF
TRBJ2-3	many	TRBV7-2	.	14	TGTGCCAGCAGCCGCTGGAGAGAAGCAGATACGCAGTATTTT	CASSRWREADTQYF
TRBJ2-2	.	TRBV14	.	15	TGTGCCAGCAGCCCGCTTATGGGAACGACCGGGGAGCTGTTTTTT	CASSPLMGTTGELFF
TRBJ1-1	few	TRBV5-1	TRBD1	15	TGCGCCAGCAGCTTGGCCTATACAGGGGGTTCCGAAGCTTTCTTT	CASSLAYTGGSEAFF
TRBJ1-2	.	TRBV12-3/TRBV12-4	.	13	TGTGCCAGCAGTTTTTCAAGGGAGGGTGGCTACACCTTC	CASSFSREGGYTF
TRBJ1-5	.	TRBV4-1	.	15	TGCGCCAGCAGCCAAGTCTTCGGTAGCAATCAGCCCCAGCATTTT	CASSQVFGSNQPQHF
TRBJ2-4	few	TRBV28	TRBD1	13	TGTGCCAGCAGTTCCGGGACAGAAATTACTCAGTACTTC	CASSSGTEITQYF
TRBJ2-5	.	TRBV6-5	.	15	TGTGCCAGCAGTTACTCGATTGGAAGGGGGGAGACCCAGTACTTC	CASSYSIGRGETQYF
TRBJ2-1	.	TRBV5-1	.	11	TGCGCCAGCAGCTTGGAGGGCCCGCCGTTCTTC	CASSLEGPPFF
TRBJ2-1	once	TRBV11-3	.	12	TGTGCCAGCAGCTTTGGTGAGCATGAGCAGTTCTTC	CASSFGEHEQFF
TRBJ2-3	few	TRBV7-6	.	14	TGTGCCAGCAGCATAACAGGGAACACAGATACGCAGTATTTT	CASSITGNTDTQYF
TRBJ2-1	many	TRBV20-1	TRBD2	15	TGCAGTGCTCCTCTAGCGGGGGGGCCCAACAATGAGCAGTTCTTC	CSAPLAGGPNNEQFF
TRBJ2-7	.	TRBV12-3/TRBV12-4	TRBD2	14	TGTGCCAGCACCCCAAGCGGGGTATTCTACGAGCAGTACTTC	CASTPSGVFYEQYF
TRBJ2-3	few	TRBV7-2	TRBD2	14	TGTGCCAGCAGCCTCCCGGGACTAGCGGGGGCGGGATATTTT	CASSLPGLAGAGYF
TRBJ1-6	few	TRBV12-3/TRBV12-4	TRBD1	13	TGTGCCAGCACCTCAGGGGGGAATTCACCCCTCCACTTT	CASTSGGNSPLHF
TRBJ1-2	.	TRBV5-4	TRBD1	14	TGTGCCAGCAGCTATCCGGGACAGGGGGGTGGCTACACCTTC	CASSYPGQGGGYTF
TRBJ2-7	.	TRBV25-1	.	13	TGTGCCAGCAGCGACCTTAGCCCCTACGAGCAGTACTTC	CASSDLSPYEQYF
TRBJ2-7	few	TRBV6-1	.	15	TGTGCCAGCAGGCGAGGGCCCAGTGGCTCCTACGAGCAGTACTTC	CASRRGPSGSYEQYF
TRBJ2-2	few	TRBV11-2	.	15	TGTGCCAGCAGCCCCATGAGACAGTCCACCGGGGAGCTGTTTTTT	CASSPMRQSTGELFF
TRBJ2-7	many	TRBV7-8	.	13	TGTGCCAGCAGCCCATACACCGTCGTAACACTCAGTTTC	CASSPYTVVTLSF
TRBJ1-1	few	TRBV6-1	TRBD1	14	TGTGCCAGCAGTCAGGACAGGGGGGACACTGAAGCTTTCTTT	CASSQDRGDTEAFF
TRBJ2-7	.	TRBV2	.	15	TGTGCCAGCAGTGAGGGTTGGGACGTAGCCTACGAGCAGTACTTC	CASSEGWDVAYEQYF
TRBJ2-1	.	TRBV5-1	.	16	TGCGCCAGCAGCCCCGGAGCCCTAGTAAGGACGGATGAGCAGTTCTTC	CASSPGALVRTDEQFF
TRBJ2-3	.	TRBV12-3/TRBV12-4	.	14	TGTGCCAGCAGCCGGGACACTTACACAGATACGCAGTATTTT	CASSRDTYTDTQYF
TRBJ1-2	.	TRBV18	.	14	TGTGCCAGCTCACTAACGGGGATAAACTATGGCTACACCTTC	CASSLTGINYGYTF
TRBJ1-6	few	TRBV5-4	TRBD1	14	TGTGCCAGCAGCGGCGCGACAGGGGAATCACCCCTCCACTTT	CASSGATGESPLHF
TRBJ2-5	few	TRBV5-1	.	13	TGCGCCAGCAGCTTGTGGGGTTTGGAGACCCAGTACTTC	CASSLWGLETQYF
TRBJ2-5	many	TRBV5-1	.	14	TGCGCCAGCAGCTTAGCCACACGGCTAGAGACCCAGTACTTC	CASSLATRLETQYF
TRBJ1-5	.	TRBV18	.	15	TGTGCCAGCTCCGCCCCGGGCAGAGATAATCAGCCCCAGCATTTT	CASSAPGRDNQPQHF